These 25 T cell receptor beta chains were sequenced from one sample in a study of blood T cell repertoires in COVID-19. Some clones are missing from TCRdb's copy, which holds only in-frame ones; the method was immunoSEQ multiplex PCR. Of approximately 260,000 clones in the sample, about 86% were seen once. Sequenced material: PBMCs or T cells enriched from blood (not recorded which). These TCRs come from a woman between 35 and 50 years old with acute COVID-19.

This rearrangement joins TRBV14 to TRBJ1-2; tentatively, D is TRBD1 (5 bases). CDR1 and CDR2 from the germline V gene are SGHDN and FVKESK. Trimming stripped 3 bases from V and 1 base from J, with 12 bases between. CDR3 length: 15 residues. CDR3 sequence: CASSHGRTFNYGYTF. For the CDR3, the DNA is TGTGCCAGCAGCCATGGGCGGACATTTAACTATGGCTACACCTTC.

The chain joins TRBV5-1 to TRBJ2-1; the match to TRBD1 covers 11 bases. The ends lost 3 bases at V and 7 bases at J; junction bases unmatched: 3. The CDR3 is 14 amino acids. Germline V gene sequence: CDR1 SGHRS, CDR2 YFSETQ. The CDR3 spells CASSWGQGGNEQFF. In DNA form, the CDR3 reads TGCGCCAGCAGCTGGGGACAGGGGGGAAATGAGCAGTTCTTC.

This chain connects TRBV6-5 to TRBJ1-5; TRBD1 might be the D (5 bases). The germline V and J ends were trimmed by 2 bases and 2 bases, with 7 bases remaining between them. This CDR3 region has 14 residues. The V gene's germline CDR1 is MNHEY and CDR2 SVGAGI. The CDR3 DNA is TGTGCCAGCAGTTACGCGGGGCGCAATCAGCCCCAGCATTTT. Its translation is CASSYAGRNQPQHF.

This chain joins TRBV7-8 and TRBJ1-1, with D perhaps matching TRBD1 (5 bases). This CDR3 contains 16 residues. The germline CDR1 and CDR2 sequences are SGHVS and FQNEAQ. V was clipped by 0 bases and J by 5 bases, with 16 bases between them. The CDR3 bases are TGTGCCAGCAGCTTAGCCGGGGGGGAGGTTTGGACTGAAGCTTTCTTT. Its translation is CASSLAGGEVWTEAFF.

The chain couples TRBV19 to TRBJ1-5, with a tentative D call TRBD1 (6 bases). Trimming left V 5 bases short and J 2 bases short, with 13 bases between. The CDR3 covers 15 residues. Germline-derived CDR1 and CDR2 are LNHDA and SQIVND (reference sequence). The CDR3, as DNA: TGTGCCAGTAGTTCAAACAGGGTGGGCAATCAGCCCCAGCATTTT. Translation: CASSSNRVGNQPQHF.

This chain connects TRBV15 to TRBJ2-1; no firm D call. Trimming removed 6 bases from V and 6 bases from J, with 24 bases in between. This CDR3 has 17 amino acids. The germline V gene has CDR1 LNHNV and CDR2 YYDKDF (reference sequence). Here the CDR3 DNA reads TGTGCCACCAGAGAGCCCGCGGCGGAACGTCAGTTCAATGAGCAGTTCTTC. Translation gives CATREPAAERQFNEQFF.

V is TRBV13 and J is TRBJ2-7; D gene unclear. Trimming shortened V by 0 bases and J by 2 bases, and 5 bases separated the two germline ends. This CDR3 is 13 amino acids long. CDR1 is PRHDT and CDR2 is FYEKMQ in the germline V gene (reference sequence). The CDR3 is CASSLGQTYEQYF. CDR3 sequence (DNA): TGTGCCAGCAGCTTAGGGCAGACCTACGAGCAGTACTTC.

The chain couples TRBV7-9 to TRBJ1-1; TRBD1 aligns across 7 bases. J gave up 7 bases and V 11 bases, and 10 bases lay outside the gene matches. Looked up from germline, CDR1 is SEHNR and CDR2 is FQNEAQ (reference sequence). The CDR3 is 12 residues long. For the CDR3, the DNA is TGTGCCGCCAACAGGGGTATTGATGAAGCTTTCTTT. Protein product: CAANRGIDEAFF.

The rearrangement joins TRBV6-5 to TRBJ1-4; 7 bases are a match to TRBD1. The germline V gene encodes CDR1 MNHEY and CDR2 SVGAGI. There are 14 residues in the CDR3. The junction had 9 bases not matched to a gene; V was cut back by 7 bases and J by 7 bases. The CDR3 sequence is CASKLMAGGEKLFF. In nucleotides, the CDR3 is TGTGCCAGCAAGCTGATGGCAGGGGGTGAAAAACTGTTTTTT.

The chain has TRBV4-1 and TRBJ1-4; D is unresolved. V was pared by 0 bases and J by 7 bases, with 12 bases between. Looked up from germline, CDR1 is MGHRA and CDR2 is YSYEKL. This CDR3 is built from 15 residues. CDR3 sequence reads: CASSQEWRVGEKLFF. In DNA form, the CDR3 reads TGCGCCAGCAGCCAAGAATGGAGGGTCGGTGAAAAACTGTTTTTT.

The rearrangement uses TRBV7-9 and TRBJ2-3; a possible D gene is TRBD2 (5 bases). CDR1 is SEHNR and CDR2 is FQNEAQ in the germline V gene (reference sequence). V lost 5 bases, J lost 0 bases, and 9 bases lay in between. The CDR3 consists of 14 residues. The CDR3 coding sequence is TGTGCCAGCAGCCCCTGGACTAGCACAGATACGCAGTATTTT. The encoded protein is CASSPWTSTDTQYF.

The chain carries TRBV14 and TRBJ1-1; D perhaps matches TRBD1 (5 bases). This CDR3 comprises 13 residues. Germline V gene sequence: CDR1 SGHDN, CDR2 FVKESK. The V end lost 5 bases, the J end lost 6 bases, and 13 bases lay between the germline ends. Written as DNA, the CDR3 is TGTGCCAGCAGCACCCTCCCGGGGGCTGAAGCTTTCTTT. As protein: CASSTLPGAEAFF.

The CDR3 DNA reads as TGTGCCAGCAGCGTGTCTAGCGATTTAGGGTCGGAGCAGTTCTTC. As protein: CASSVSSDLGSEQFF. This chain links TRBV9 with TRBJ2-1; tentatively, D is TRBD2 (6 bases). The ends were cut back, 2 bases at V and 10 bases at J, with 19 bases in the middle. The germline V gene has CDR1 SGDLS and CDR2 YYNGEE. CDR3 length equals 15 residues.

The chain is built from TRBV9 and TRBJ2-5; TRBD1 matches at 8 bases. J was trimmed by 5 bases and V by 0 bases; bases with no gene match: 9. The germline V gene encodes CDR1 SGDLS and CDR2 YYNGEE. The CDR3 has 16 amino acids. CDR3 nucleotides: TGTGCCAGCAGCGTAGCTGCAGGGGGCGTTTTGGAGACCCAGTACTTC. Translated, it gives CASSVAAGGVLETQYF.

The rearrangement uses TRBV13 and TRBJ1-1, with a weak D call TRBD1 (5 bases). The CDR3 runs to 15 residues. With 8 bases removed from V and 2 bases from J, the gap between germline ends came to 18 bases. Germline CDR1 reads PRHDT; CDR2 reads FYEKMQ (reference sequence). The CDR3 here is CASSPGGWDNTEAFF. The CDR3 DNA reads as TGTGCCAGCTCCCCGGGGGGGTGGGACAACACTGAAGCTTTCTTT.

In this sample, this clone turned up once. CDR3 sequence (DNA): TGTGCCACCTCCCGCGGCAAACAGGGGGCAATTGGGGCCAACGTCCTGACTTTC. Protein sequence: CATSRGKQGAIGANVLTF. The chain couples TRBV24-1 to TRBJ2-6; TRBD1 matches 9 bases. Unmatched junction bases numbered 14, after V lost 9 bases and J lost 3 bases. The germline V gene encodes CDR1 KGHDR and CDR2 SFDVKD. This CDR3 contains 18 residues.

This rearrangement joins TRBV10-3 to TRBJ1-5; no clear D. This CDR3 is 12 amino acids long. Trimming took off 7 bases at V and 2 bases at J, with 6 bases between the two ends. Germline V gene lookup returns CDR1 ENHRY and CDR2 SYGVKD. CDR3 DNA: TGTGCCATCAATTCAGGCAATCAGCCCCAGCATTTT. This translates into CAINSGNQPQHF.

The rearrangement uses TRBV7-6 and TRBJ2-3; 7 nucleotides agree with TRBD1. In germline, CDR1 is SGHVS, CDR2 FNYEAQ. V shed 7 bases and J 5 bases; nucleotides not matched to a gene: 12. CDR3 length equals 15 residues. CDR3 sequence: CASTTTWDSRDTQYF. CDR3 nucleotides: TGTGCCAGCACCACAACTTGGGACAGTAGAGATACGCAGTATTTT.

The rearrangement uses TRBV21-1 and TRBJ2-5; TRBD1, the table's D call, was not compared with the DNA. TRBV21-1 is recorded as a pseudogene. There are 15 residues in the CDR3. DNA of the CDR3: TGTGCCAGCAGAAAACAGGGGGCTCGGGGAGAGACCCAGTACTTC. Protein: CASRKQGARGETQYF.

The V gene is TRBV7-9, the J gene TRBJ2-1; D may be TRBD2 (6 bases). V was cut by 5 bases and J by 9 bases, with 17 bases left in between. The V gene's germline CDR1 is SEHNR and CDR2 FQNEAQ (reference sequence). The CDR3 is 14 amino acids. The CDR3 loop is CASSASGGAGEQFF. In nucleotides, the CDR3 is TGTGCCAGCAGCGCCAGTGGAGGGGCAGGTGAGCAGTTCTTC.

The chain couples TRBV7-3 to TRBJ2-2; D is perhaps TRBD1 (6 bases). Per germline, CDR1 SGHTA and CDR2 FQGTGA. V lost 1 base to trimming and J lost 7 bases, with 16 bases between them. This CDR3 has 16 amino acids. CDR3 loop: CASSLRGTFEHGELFF. CDR3 DNA: TGTGCCAGCAGCTTAAGGGGGACATTCGAACACGGGGAGCTGTTTTTT.

The chain joins TRBV19 to TRBJ2-7; 11 bases are shared with TRBD2. Unmatched junction bases numbered 5, after V lost 5 bases and J lost 2 bases. The length of the CDR3 is 15 residues. Germline lookup yields CDR1 LNHDA and CDR2 SQIVND (reference sequence). The CDR3 spells CASSEGLAVTYEQYF. The DNA for the CDR3 is TGTGCCAGTAGTGAGGGACTAGCGGTAACCTACGAGCAGTACTTC.

This rearrangement joins TRBV6-5 to TRBJ1-2; 8 nucleotides align to TRBD1. CDR3 length equals 13 residues. From germline, CDR1 is MNHEY and CDR2 SVGAGI. The V gene end was trimmed by 5 bases and the J gene end by 7 bases; junction bases not matched to a gene: 6. This CDR3 reads CASSPGGEGGYTF. The CDR3 region has the DNA TGTGCCAGCAGTCCAGGGGGCGAGGGTGGCTACACCTTC.

The chain employs TRBV6-5 and TRBJ2-7; no firm D call. The CDR3 totals 13 residues. V was clipped by 8 bases and J by 4 bases, with 15 bases between them. Germline CDR1 is MNHEY and CDR2 is SVGAGI. CDR3 protein: CASSVIPEYEQYF. In DNA form, the CDR3 reads TGTGCCAGCTCTGTCATCCCGGAGTACGAGCAGTACTTC.

This chain joins TRBV20-1 and TRBJ2-2, with 12 bases that match TRBD2. The length of the CDR3 is 16 residues. CDR1 is DFQATT, CDR2 SNEGSKA, per germline (reference sequence). The trim removed 3 bases at V and 7 bases at J, leaving 9 bases unmatched. In DNA, the CDR3 is TGCAGTGCTAGTGGGCTAGCGGGAGGGCCGGTCGGGGAGCTGTTTTTT. This gives the protein CSASGLAGGPVGELFF.